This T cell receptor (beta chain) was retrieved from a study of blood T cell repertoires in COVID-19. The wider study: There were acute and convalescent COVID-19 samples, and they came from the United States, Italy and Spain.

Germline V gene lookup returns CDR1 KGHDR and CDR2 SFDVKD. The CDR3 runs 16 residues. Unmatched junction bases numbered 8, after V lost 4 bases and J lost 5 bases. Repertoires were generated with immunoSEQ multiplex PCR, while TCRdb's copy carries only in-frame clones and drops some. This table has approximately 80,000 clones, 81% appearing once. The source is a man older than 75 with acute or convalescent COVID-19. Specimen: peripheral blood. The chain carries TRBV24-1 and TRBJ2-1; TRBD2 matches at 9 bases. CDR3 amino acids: CATSDPGSGRNNEQFF. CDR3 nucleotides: TGTGCCACCAGTGACCCAGGAAGCGGGAGGAACAATGAGCAGTTCTTC.